The 11 T cell receptor beta chains reported below all come from one sample, sequenced in a study of OX40 agonist ivuxolimab in advanced cancers. The data were produced by immunoSEQ multiplex PCR, yet TCRdb's version contains in-frame clones alone and is incomplete. Of roughly 68,000 clones detected, 80% to 90% appear once; the ten largest clones hold around 15%. The specimen was CD4+ or CD8+ T cells sorted from blood, collected in a trial of the OX40 agonist ivuxolimab. The receptors shown here come from an adult with an advanced solid tumor such as melanoma, head and neck, liver or kidney cancer.

This chain uses TRBV27 with TRBJ2-5; TRBD1 or TRBD2 may be the D gene (5 bases each). The V gene lost 4 bases and the J gene lost 5 bases, with 17 bases spanning the gap. This CDR3 has 15 residues. CDR1 is MNHEY and CDR2 is SMNVEV in the germline V gene (reference sequence). CDR3 bases: TGTGCCAGCAGTTCTCCCGGGACCAACCCGGAGACCCAGTACTTC. This translates into CASSSPGTNPETQYF.

The chain uses TRBV29-1 and TRBJ2-5; the match to TRBD2 covers 12 bases. Trimming took 7 bases from V and 2 from J; bases not matched to a gene: 5. CDR1 and CDR2 (germline): SQVTM, ANQGSEA. The CDR3 is 14 amino acids. CDR3 DNA: TGCAGCGGCCAAGGACTAGCGGGACAAGAGACCCAGTACTTC. Protein: CSGQGLAGQETQYF.

The genes are TRBV10-2 and TRBJ1-2; 9 bases align to TRBD1. This CDR3 has 15 amino acids. Germline trimming cut 6 bases from V and 2 bases from J; bases unmatched to any gene: 7. In germline, CDR1 is WSHSY, CDR2 SAAADI. DNA for the CDR3: TGCGCCAGCAGAGCCGGGACAGGGCACAACTATGGCTACACCTTC. Translated: CASRAGTGHNYGYTF.

This rearrangement joins TRBV6-5 to TRBJ1-5; D remains unclear. The CDR3 is 16 residues long. Germline V gives CDR1 MNHEY, CDR2 SVGAGI. V gave up 4 bases and J gave up 3 bases, with 16 bases separating them. This chain's CDR3 is CASSFPPASSNQPQHF. The CDR3, as DNA: TGTGCCAGCAGTTTTCCTCCGGCCAGTTCCAATCAGCCCCAGCATTTT.

This clone showed up just once. The chain carries TRBV27 and TRBJ2-7; 9 nucleotides line up with TRBD2. Germline V gene data show CDR1 as MNHEY and CDR2 as SMNVEV (reference sequence). This CDR3 spans 14 amino acids. Trimming at V came to 2 bases and at J to 3 bases, leaving 2 bases not matched to a gene. CDR3 DNA: TGTGCCAGCAGTTTAGCGGGAGGGATCTACGAGCAGTACTTC. This gives the protein CASSLAGGIYEQYF.

The rearrangement uses TRBV7-3 and TRBJ2-3, with 14 bases that match TRBD2. Looked up from germline, CDR1 is SGHTA and CDR2 is FQGTGA. This CDR3 has 16 residues. Trimming cost V 5 bases and J 4 bases; bases outside gene matches: 5. CDR3 DNA: TGTGCCAGCAGCCCGGGACTAGCGGGAGAATCAGATACGCAGTATTTT. This encodes CASSPGLAGESDTQYF.

V usage is TRBV7-6 and J usage is TRBJ1-4; the match to TRBD1 covers 7 bases. The ends lost 3 bases at V and 8 bases at J; junction bases unmatched: 6. Per the germline V gene, CDR1 is SGHVS and CDR2 is FNYEAQ. The CDR3 is 14 amino acids. The CDR3 region has the DNA TGTGCCAGCAGCTTCGGACAGGAGAGGGAAAAACTGTTTTTT. Protein sequence: CASSFGQEREKLFF.

J is TRBJ2-7 and V is TRBV27; 8 bases are shared with TRBD1. Germline CDR1 and CDR2: MNHEY and SMNVEV (reference sequence). V was pared by 5 bases and J by 0 bases, with 6 bases of the junction left unmatched. The CDR3 is 15 residues long. This CDR3 reads CASSPRDRSSYEQYF. The CDR3 coding sequence is TGTGCCAGCAGTCCCCGGGACAGGAGCTCCTACGAGCAGTACTTC.

The rearrangement uses TRBV5-1 and TRBJ2-7; D unresolved. The CDR3 totals 13 residues. CDR1 is SGHRS and CDR2 is YFSETQ in the germline V gene. The germline V and J ends were trimmed by 4 bases and 2 bases, with 10 bases remaining between them. The CDR3 DNA sequence: TGCGCCAGCAGCCAGGACGGCACCTACGAGCAGTACTTC. Protein product: CASSQDGTYEQYF.

The chain employs TRBV28 and TRBJ1-3, with TRBD1 matching over 7 bases. CDR3 length: 17 residues. The junction had 14 bases not matched to a gene; V was cut back by 5 bases and J by 4 bases. Germline CDR1 and CDR2: MDHEN and SYDVKM. The DNA of the CDR3 is TGTGCCAGCAGTCTCATGGGTCAGGGGGTGCTCGGAAACACCATATATTTT. Protein: CASSLMGQGVLGNTIYF.

This clone was recorded only once. This chain links TRBV21-1 with TRBJ1-2; the D call in the table, TRBD1, was not verified against the DNA. TRBV21-1 is a pseudogene locus. CDR3 length: 16 amino acids. The CDR3 loop reads CASSTASGGIGYGYTF. The CDR3 region has the DNA TGTGCCAGCAGCACGGCTTCAGGGGGCATAGGCTATGGCTACACCTTC.